This TCR beta chain was retrieved from a study of beta chain features in type 1 diabetes. On this clone itself: What it binds is not known.

Study findings and constraints: When Type 1 diabetes patients were examined, their TCRB CDR3s proved moderately but significantly shorter in all four CD4+ subsets. Patients with type 1 diabetes showed fewer VDJ junction insertions and more deletions. TCRB repertoires of naive, central memory and Treg cells appeared more similar among patients than among healthy donors.

The CDR3 length is 14 residues. The V gene lost 5 bases and the J gene lost 6 bases, with 14 bases spanning the gap. Germline lookup yields CDR1 SEHNR and CDR2 FQNEAQ (reference sequence). Each of the CD4+ naive, central memory, regulatory and stem cell-like memory populations was sorted via CD45RO/CCR7/CD25/CD127/CD95/CD27. cDNA synthesis used the whole RNA isolate, giving expressed TCRB sequences. The data were produced by immunoSEQ multiplex PCR, yet TCRdb's version contains in-frame clones alone and is incomplete. The table lists around 56,000 clones, around 56% of them singletons, with 2.6% in the top ten.

The source material was Tregs from blood. The genes are TRBV7-9 and TRBJ2-1, with D hard to call. This clonotype originated in a woman between 40 and 50 years old with type 1 diabetes. This CDR3 reads CASSRESFINEQFF. DNA of the CDR3: TGTGCCAGCAGCCGCGAGAGTTTCATCAATGAGCAGTTCTTC.